This T cell receptor beta chain was captured by sequencing in a study of T-cell memory formation after mild COVID-19. TCRdb independently ran MiXCR on the 5' RACE reads; one entry per CDR3 protein. The sample consists of 300,000 to 400,000 distinct CDR3 sequences, approximately 29% of them appearing once. Germline V gene lookup returns CDR1 LGHDT and CDR2 YNNKEL (reference sequence). The V and J ends lost 1 base and 1 base respectively, with 10 bases between them. This CDR3 has 16 amino acids. The chain joins TRBV3-1 to TRBJ2-2, with TRBD2 as a possible D gene (5 bases). This TCR was recovered from an adult woman who had mild COVID-19 (a few samples of this study predate the infection). Cell type and time point are not known. The sequenced material came from PBMCs or a T cell subset sorted from them (not recorded which). The CDR3 region is CASSQGLGENTGELFF. In nucleotides, the CDR3 is TGTGCCAGCAGCCAAGGGCTCGGGGAGAACACCGGGGAGCTGTTTTTT.